This TCR beta chain was captured by sequencing in a study of shared clonotypes between healthy human individuals. Repertoires were generated with immunoSEQ multiplex PCR, while TCRdb's copy carries only in-frame clones and drops some. The sample carries roughly 2 million clones, about 95% recorded once. In the CD4+ fraction, cells were divided into CD45RA+ naive and CD45RA-negative memory subsets. Germline loops: CDR1 MDHEN, CDR2 SYDVKM. The CDR3 is 17 amino acids. With V trimmed by 5 bases and J by 3 bases, 10 bases remained unmatched. Study-wide results and limits: Relative to memory subsets, naive subsets generally showed larger estimated richness.

This clone showed up just once. No antigen is known for it. The clonotype originates from a man aged 18 to 30 in good health. Sequenced material: naive CD4+ T cells sorted from blood. Specified subset: CD45RA+ positively selected. The V gene is TRBV28, the J gene TRBJ2-1; the match to TRBD2 covers 10 bases. DNA of the CDR3: TGTGCCAGCAGTCCCACCCCGCTAGCGGGGGTCTACAATGAGCAGTTCTTC. Its protein product is CASSPTPLAGVYNEQFF.